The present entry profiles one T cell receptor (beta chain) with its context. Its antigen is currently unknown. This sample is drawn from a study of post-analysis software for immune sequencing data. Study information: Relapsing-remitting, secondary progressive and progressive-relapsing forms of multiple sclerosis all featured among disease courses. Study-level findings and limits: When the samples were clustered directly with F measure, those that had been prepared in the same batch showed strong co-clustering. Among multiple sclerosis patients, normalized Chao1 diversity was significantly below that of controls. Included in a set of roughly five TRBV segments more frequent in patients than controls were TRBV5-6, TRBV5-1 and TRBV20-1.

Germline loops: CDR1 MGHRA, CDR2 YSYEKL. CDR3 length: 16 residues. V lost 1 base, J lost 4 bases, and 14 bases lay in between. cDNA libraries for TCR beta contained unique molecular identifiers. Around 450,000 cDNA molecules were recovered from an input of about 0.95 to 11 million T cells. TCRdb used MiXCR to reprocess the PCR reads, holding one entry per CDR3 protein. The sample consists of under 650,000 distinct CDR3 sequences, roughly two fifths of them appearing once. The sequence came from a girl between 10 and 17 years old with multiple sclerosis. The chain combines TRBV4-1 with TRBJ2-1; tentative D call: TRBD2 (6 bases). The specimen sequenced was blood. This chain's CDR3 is CASSQVGRHKYNEQFF. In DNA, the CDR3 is TGCGCCAGCAGCCAAGTGGGGAGGCATAAGTACAATGAGCAGTTCTTC.